This T cell receptor beta chain emerged from a study of cytomegalovirus exposure and HLA in healthy donors. Study findings and constraints: Exclusion as indistinguishable affected some V segments, including TRBV6-2 and TRBV6-3.

This clone was seen a single time. What it binds is not known. V lost 3 bases to trimming and J lost 5 bases, with 8 bases between them. CDR3 length: 13 amino acids. The germline gives CDR1 KGHSH, CDR2 LQKENI. A multiplex PCR was run with 60 Vbeta primers and 13 Jbeta primers. Libraries were prepared by immunoSEQ multiplex PCR; TCRdb keeps only in-frame clonotypes and omits some of them. The sample lists 95,000 to 110,000 clones, approximately 80% seen once, with roughly 5.4% in the top ten. The gene calls are TRBV18 and TRBJ1-5; possible D gene TRBD1, 5 bases. The sequence came from a woman between 18 and 30 years old in good health and CMV-seropositive. Sequencing was performed on PBMCs. The CDR3 sequence is CASSPETDQPQHF. CDR3 nucleotides: TGTGCCAGCTCACCCGAGACAGATCAGCCCCAGCATTTT.